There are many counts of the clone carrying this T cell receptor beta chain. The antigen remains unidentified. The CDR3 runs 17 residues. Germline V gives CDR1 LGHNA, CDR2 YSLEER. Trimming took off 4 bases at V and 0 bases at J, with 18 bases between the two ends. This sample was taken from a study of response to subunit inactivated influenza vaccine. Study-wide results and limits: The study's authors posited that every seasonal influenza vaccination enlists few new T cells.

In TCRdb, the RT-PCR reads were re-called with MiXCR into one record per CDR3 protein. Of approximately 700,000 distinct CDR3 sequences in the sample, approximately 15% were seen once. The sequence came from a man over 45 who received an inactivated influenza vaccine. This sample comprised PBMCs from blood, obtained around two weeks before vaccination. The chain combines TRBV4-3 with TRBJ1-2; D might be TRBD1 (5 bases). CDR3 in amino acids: CASSLTLGGEPNYGYTF. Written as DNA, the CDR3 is TGCGCCAGCAGCCTGACCCTTGGGGGGGAACCTAACTATGGCTACACCTTC.